These T cell receptor beta chains were read from a single sample in a study of CD8 T cells in ankylosing spondylitis. TCRdb re-analysed the 5' RACE reads in MiXCR, keeping a single row per CDR3 protein. The sample has 250,000 to 400,000 distinct CDR3 sequences, roughly 10% seen once. The sequenced material came from blood, either unsorted or a sorted T cell fraction (not recorded which). These receptors originate from a female donor with ankylosing spondylitis or in good health (not recorded which). CDR3s include the opening cysteine and the closing phenylalanine or tryptophan. A D gene is named only where the DNA matches it firmly. Clone size is stated in some rows and not others, as once, few, many or a class when expanded.

clone_size,j_call,d_call,cdr3_length,v_call,cdr3_nt,cdr3_aa
many,TRBJ1-5,-,14,TRBV28,TGTGCCAGCAGTGTCCAGGTTACCAATCATCCCCAGCATTTT,CASSVQVTNHPQHF
-,TRBJ1-2,TRBD1,14,TRBV5-1,TGCGCCAGCAGCGGGACAGGGAAATTAGGTGGCTACACCTTC,CASSGTGKLGGYTF
-,TRBJ2-1,TRBD2,16,TRBV7-8,TGTGCCAGCAGCTCCGTAAGAGCGGGAGGGCCGAATGAGCAGTTCTTC,CASSSVRAGGPNEQFF
many,TRBJ2-7,-,16,TRBV27,TGTGCCAGCAGTTTATCGTCCACCCTTGGAGGTTACGAGCAGTACTTC,CASSLSSTLGGYEQYF
-,TRBJ2-1,TRBD2,15,TRBV12-3/TRBV12-4,TGTGCCAGCACCCTAAGCGGGAGCTCCTACAATGAGCAGTTCTTC,CASTLSGSSYNEQFF
once,TRBJ2-7,-,13,TRBV30,TGTGCCTGGACCCTGACAGACTCCTACGAGCAGTACTTC,CAWTLTDSYEQYF
few,TRBJ1-5,-,17,TRBV7-8,TGTGCCAGCAGCTTATACAGACATCAGGGAAGCAATCAGCCCCAGCATTTT,CASSLYRHQGSNQPQHF
few,TRBJ2-4,-,14,TRBV7-9,TGTGCCAGCAGCTTCGGCATTAGGTCCAACATTCAGTACTTC,CASSFGIRSNIQYF
-,TRBJ2-7,TRBD2,15,TRBV20-1,TGCAGTGCTAGCGATCGAGCGGGGGGCATTTACGAGCAGTACTTC,CSASDRAGGIYEQYF
many,TRBJ1-2,-,13,TRBV20-1,TGCAGTGCTAGTAGAGACAGTAACTATGGCTACACCTTC,CSASRDSNYGYTF
-,TRBJ1-5,-,15,TRBV6-1,TGTGCCAGCAAATCTTCATGGAGCTCCAATCAGCCCCAGCATTTT,CASKSSWSSNQPQHF
few,TRBJ2-2,TRBD2,16,TRBV29-1,TGCAGCGTGAAGGGCATGAGCGGGACCAACACCGGGGAGCTGTTTTTT,CSVKGMSGTNTGELFF
many,TRBJ1-3,-,13,TRBV29-1,TGCAGCGTTGGGTGGGCCTCTGGAAACACCATATATTTT,CSVGWASGNTIYF
many,TRBJ2-3,-,17,TRBV5-1,TGCGCCAGCAGCTTGGGGTCGACGGGGGTGGGCACAGATACGCAGTATTTT,CASSLGSTGVGTDTQYF
many,TRBJ1-6,-,16,TRBV24-1,TGTGCCACCAGTGATTTTGGGCTGGGGTATAATTCACCCCTCCACTTT,CATSDFGLGYNSPLHF
many,TRBJ1-2,-,14,TRBV20-1,TGCAGTGCTAGAGATCAGGAAGGGGTCTATGGCTACACCTTC,CSARDQEGVYGYTF
-,TRBJ2-5,TRBD1,16,TRBV11-2,TGTGCCAGCAGCTTACTACGGACAGGGTACCAAGAGACCCAGTACTTC,CASSLLRTGYQETQYF
many,TRBJ2-3,-,12,TRBV5-6,TGTGCCAGCAGCTTAGCGCTAGATACGCAGTATTTT,CASSLALDTQYF
many,TRBJ2-1,TRBD2,13,TRBV20-1,TGCAGTGCGCTCGCGCGGGGGAACATTGAGCAGTTCTTC,CSALARGNIEQFF
many,TRBJ1-6,-,15,TRBV14,TGTGCCAGCAGCCAAGAGATTTCCAAGACTTCACCCCTCCACTTT,CASSQEISKTSPLHF
-,TRBJ2-2,-,14,TRBV20-1,TGCAGTGCTAGGGCTACTCGTAACACCGGGGAGCTGTTTTTT,CSARATRNTGELFF
many,TRBJ2-1,TRBD2,18,TRBV28,TGTGCCAGCAGTACTAGCCCAGGACTAGGGACTACCTACAATGAGCAGTTCTTC,CASSTSPGLGTTYNEQFF
many,TRBJ2-6,TRBD1,17,TRBV10-3,TGTGCCATCAGTGCGGGACAGGGGGTTTTTGAAGCCAACGTCCTGACTTTC,CAISAGQGVFEANVLTF
few,TRBJ2-7,TRBD1,17,TRBV27,TGTGCCAGCAGTCCCAACAGATTCCGGGACAGGGGCTACGAGCAGTACTTC,CASSPNRFRDRGYEQYF
-,TRBJ2-1,TRBD2,15,TRBV20-1,TGCAGTGCGGACGCCCCGTTCGGGAGGGCCAATGAGCAGTTCTTC,CSADAPFGRANEQFF
-,TRBJ2-7,-,13,TRBV20-1,TGCAGCAGAGGGGAGACTCGGGGCTTCGAGCAGTACTTC,CSRGETRGFEQYF
-,TRBJ2-7,TRBD1,14,TRBV27,TGTGCCAGCAGTTTAGTGGGACAGGCCTACGAGCAGTACTTC,CASSLVGQAYEQYF
many,TRBJ2-7,-,13,TRBV29-1,TGCAGCGTTGAGGGACCCGACTCCTACGAGCAGTACTTC,CSVEGPDSYEQYF
many,TRBJ2-1,-,11,TRBV11-1,TGTGCCAGCAGCTTTAAGAATGAGCAGTTCTTC,CASSFKNEQFF
many,TRBJ2-1,TRBD1,14,TRBV20-1,TGCAGTGCGAGGGGACAGTTATTATACAATGAGCAGTTCTTC,CSARGQLLYNEQFF
many,TRBJ2-3,-,12,TRBV20-1,TGCAGTGCTCTCGATCGGGCAGATACGCAGTATTTT,CSALDRADTQYF
many,TRBJ2-3,-,14,TRBV29-1,TGCAGCGTCCGAAGGGCTAGCTTTACAGATACGCAGTATTTT,CSVRRASFTDTQYF
many,TRBJ2-5,TRBD1,13,TRBV20-1,TGCAGTGCCAAGGACAGGGGGCAAGAGACCCAGTACTTC,CSAKDRGQETQYF
-,TRBJ2-1,-,14,TRBV5-1,TGCGCCAGCAGCTTAATTAGCTCCTACAATGAGCAGTTCTTC,CASSLISSYNEQFF
many,TRBJ2-4,-,14,TRBV5-1,TGCGCCAGCAGCCACGGGGATGGTAAAAACATTCAGTACTTC,CASSHGDGKNIQYF
many,TRBJ1-1,-,13,TRBV28,TGTGCCAGCAGGGAAGAGGTAATCACTGAAGCTTTCTTT,CASREEVITEAFF
many,TRBJ1-2,TRBD1,12,TRBV5-1,TGCGCCAGTAGCGACAGGGCATATGGCTACACCTTC,CASSDRAYGYTF
-,TRBJ2-5,-,15,TRBV20-1,TGCAGTGCTAGAGATCACGGGCGGAACCAAGAGACCCAGTACTTC,CSARDHGRNQETQYF
-,TRBJ1-5,-,19,TRBV7-2,TGTGCCAGCAGCTTAGCACGGGAGATAGGGATGTATAGCAATCAGCCCCAGCATTTT,CASSLAREIGMYSNQPQHF
few,TRBJ1-5,-,14,TRBV20-1,TGCAGTGCCCCCCCGGTTAGGGGCAATCAGCCCCAGCATTTT,CSAPPVRGNQPQHF
many,TRBJ2-7,TRBD2,15,TRBV27,TGTGCCAGCAGTTCTCCGGGACTAGCTACCTACGAGCAGTACTTC,CASSSPGLATYEQYF
many,TRBJ2-5,-,14,TRBV20-1,TGCAGTGCTAGTGAACACGGAGACCAAGAGACCCAGTACTTC,CSASEHGDQETQYF
-,TRBJ1-1,TRBD1,16,TRBV20-1,TGCAGTGCGAAAACAGGGGGCTATCGGATGAACACTGAAGCTTTCTTT,CSAKTGGYRMNTEAFF